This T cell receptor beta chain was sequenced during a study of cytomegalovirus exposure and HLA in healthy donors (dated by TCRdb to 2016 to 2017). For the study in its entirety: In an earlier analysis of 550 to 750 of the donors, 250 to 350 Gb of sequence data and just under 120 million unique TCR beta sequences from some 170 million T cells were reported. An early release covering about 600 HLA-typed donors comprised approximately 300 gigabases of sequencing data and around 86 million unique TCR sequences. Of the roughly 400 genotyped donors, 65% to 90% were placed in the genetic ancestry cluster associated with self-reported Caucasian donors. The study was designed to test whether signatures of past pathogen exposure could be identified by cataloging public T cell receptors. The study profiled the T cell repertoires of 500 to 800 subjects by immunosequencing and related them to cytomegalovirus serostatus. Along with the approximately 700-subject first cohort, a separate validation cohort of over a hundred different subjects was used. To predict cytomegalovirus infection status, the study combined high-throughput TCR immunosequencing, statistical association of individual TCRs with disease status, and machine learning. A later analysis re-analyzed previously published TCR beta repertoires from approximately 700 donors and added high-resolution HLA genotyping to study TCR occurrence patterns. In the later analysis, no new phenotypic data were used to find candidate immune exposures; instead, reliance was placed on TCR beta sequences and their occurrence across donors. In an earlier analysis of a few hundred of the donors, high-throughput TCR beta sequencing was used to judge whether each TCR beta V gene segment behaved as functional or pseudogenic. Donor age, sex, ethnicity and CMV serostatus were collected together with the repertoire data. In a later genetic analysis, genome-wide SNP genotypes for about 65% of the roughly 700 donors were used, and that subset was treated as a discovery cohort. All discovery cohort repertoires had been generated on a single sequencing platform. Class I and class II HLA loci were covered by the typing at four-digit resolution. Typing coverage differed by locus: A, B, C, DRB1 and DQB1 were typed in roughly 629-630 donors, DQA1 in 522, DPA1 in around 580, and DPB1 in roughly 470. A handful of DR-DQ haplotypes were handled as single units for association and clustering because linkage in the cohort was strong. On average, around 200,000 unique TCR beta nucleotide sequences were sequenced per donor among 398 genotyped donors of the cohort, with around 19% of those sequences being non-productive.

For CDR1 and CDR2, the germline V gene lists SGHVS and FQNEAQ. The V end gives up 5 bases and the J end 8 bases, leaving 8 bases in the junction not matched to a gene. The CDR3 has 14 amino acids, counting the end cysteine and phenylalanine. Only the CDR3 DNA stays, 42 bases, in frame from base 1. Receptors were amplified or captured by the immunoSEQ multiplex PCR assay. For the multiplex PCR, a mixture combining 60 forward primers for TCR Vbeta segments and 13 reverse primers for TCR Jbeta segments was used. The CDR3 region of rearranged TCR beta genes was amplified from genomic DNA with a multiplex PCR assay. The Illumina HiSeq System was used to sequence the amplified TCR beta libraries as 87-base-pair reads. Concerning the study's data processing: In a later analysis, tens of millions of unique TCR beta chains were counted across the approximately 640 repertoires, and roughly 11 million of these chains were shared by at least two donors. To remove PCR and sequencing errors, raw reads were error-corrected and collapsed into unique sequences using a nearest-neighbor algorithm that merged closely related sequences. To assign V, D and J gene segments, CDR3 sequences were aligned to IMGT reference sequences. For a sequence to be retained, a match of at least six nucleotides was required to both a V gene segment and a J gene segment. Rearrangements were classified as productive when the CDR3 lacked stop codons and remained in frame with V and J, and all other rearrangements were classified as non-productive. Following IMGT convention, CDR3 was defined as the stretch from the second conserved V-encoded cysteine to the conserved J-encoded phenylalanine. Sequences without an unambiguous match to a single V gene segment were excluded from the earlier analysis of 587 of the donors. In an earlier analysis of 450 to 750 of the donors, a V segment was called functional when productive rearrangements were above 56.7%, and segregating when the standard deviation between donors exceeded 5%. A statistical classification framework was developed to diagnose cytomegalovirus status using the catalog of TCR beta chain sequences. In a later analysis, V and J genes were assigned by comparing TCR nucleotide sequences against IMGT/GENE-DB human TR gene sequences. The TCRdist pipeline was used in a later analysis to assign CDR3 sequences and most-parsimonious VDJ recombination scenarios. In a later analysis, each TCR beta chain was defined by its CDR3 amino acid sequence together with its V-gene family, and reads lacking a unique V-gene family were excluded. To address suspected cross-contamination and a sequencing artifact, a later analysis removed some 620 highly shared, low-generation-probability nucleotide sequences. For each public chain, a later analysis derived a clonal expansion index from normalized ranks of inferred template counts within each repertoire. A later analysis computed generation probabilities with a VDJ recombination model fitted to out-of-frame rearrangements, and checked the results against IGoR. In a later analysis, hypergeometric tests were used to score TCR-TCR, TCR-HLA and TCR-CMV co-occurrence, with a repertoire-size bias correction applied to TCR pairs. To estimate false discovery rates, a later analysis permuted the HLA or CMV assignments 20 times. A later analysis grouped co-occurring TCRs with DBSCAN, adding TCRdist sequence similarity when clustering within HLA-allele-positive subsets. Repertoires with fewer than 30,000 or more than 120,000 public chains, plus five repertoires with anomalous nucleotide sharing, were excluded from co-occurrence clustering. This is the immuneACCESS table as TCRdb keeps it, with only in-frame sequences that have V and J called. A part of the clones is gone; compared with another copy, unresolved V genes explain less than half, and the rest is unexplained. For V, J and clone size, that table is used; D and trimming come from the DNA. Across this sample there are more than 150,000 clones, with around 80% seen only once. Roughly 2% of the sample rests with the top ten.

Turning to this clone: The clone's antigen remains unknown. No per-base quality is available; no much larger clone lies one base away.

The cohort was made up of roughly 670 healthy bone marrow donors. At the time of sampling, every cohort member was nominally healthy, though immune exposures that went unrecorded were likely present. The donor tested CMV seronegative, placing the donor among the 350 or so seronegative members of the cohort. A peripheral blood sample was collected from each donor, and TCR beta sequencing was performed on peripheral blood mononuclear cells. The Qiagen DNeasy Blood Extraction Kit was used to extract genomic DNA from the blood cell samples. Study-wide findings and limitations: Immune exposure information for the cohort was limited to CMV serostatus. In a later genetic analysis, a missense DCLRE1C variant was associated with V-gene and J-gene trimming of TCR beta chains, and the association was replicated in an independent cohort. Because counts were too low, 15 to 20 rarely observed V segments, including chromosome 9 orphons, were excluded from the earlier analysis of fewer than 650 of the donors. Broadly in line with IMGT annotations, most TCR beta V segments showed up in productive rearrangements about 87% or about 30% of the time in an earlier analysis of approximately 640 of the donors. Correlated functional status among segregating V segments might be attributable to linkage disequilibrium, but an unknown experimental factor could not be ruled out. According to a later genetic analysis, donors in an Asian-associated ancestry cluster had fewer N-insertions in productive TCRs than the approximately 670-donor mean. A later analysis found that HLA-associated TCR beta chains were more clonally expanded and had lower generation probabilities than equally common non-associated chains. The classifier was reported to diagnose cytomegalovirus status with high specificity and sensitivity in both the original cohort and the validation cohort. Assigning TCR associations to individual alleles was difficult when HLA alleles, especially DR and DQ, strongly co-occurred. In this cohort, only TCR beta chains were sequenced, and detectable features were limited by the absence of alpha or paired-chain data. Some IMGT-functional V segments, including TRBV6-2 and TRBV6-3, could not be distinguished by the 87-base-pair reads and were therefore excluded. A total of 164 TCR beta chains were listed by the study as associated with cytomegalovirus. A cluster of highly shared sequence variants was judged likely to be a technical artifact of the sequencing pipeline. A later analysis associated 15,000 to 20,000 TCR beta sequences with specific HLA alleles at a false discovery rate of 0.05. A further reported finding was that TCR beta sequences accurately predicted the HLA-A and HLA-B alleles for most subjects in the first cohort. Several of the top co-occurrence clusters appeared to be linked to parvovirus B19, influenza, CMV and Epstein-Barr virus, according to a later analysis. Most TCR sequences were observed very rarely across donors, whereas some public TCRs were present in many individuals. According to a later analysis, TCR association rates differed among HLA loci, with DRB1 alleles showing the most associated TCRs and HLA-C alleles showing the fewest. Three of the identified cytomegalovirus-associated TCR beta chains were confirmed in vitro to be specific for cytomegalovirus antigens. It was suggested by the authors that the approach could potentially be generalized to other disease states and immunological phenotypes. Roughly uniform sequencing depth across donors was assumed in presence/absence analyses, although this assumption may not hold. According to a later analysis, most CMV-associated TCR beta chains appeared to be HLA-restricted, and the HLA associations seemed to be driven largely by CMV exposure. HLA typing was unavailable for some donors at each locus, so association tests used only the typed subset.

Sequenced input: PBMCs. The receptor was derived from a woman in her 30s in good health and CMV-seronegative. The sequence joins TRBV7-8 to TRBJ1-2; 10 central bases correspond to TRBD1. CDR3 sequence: CASSPWDRGFGYTF. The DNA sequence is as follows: TGTGCCAGCAGCCCCTGGGACAGGGGTTTCGGCTACACCTTC.